The 2 T cell receptor beta chains reported below all come from one sample, sequenced in a study of T cell repertoires in cytomegalovirus infection. TCRdb redid the calling of the reads with MiXCR, one entry per CDR3 protein. The table shows hundreds of thousands of distinct CDR3 sequences, with roughly a third occurring only once. Sequenced input: PBMCs. The source of these receptors is a human donor in good health (CMV status not recorded). Some clones in this sample may be carry-over from other donors' samples.

This sequence joins TRBV28 and TRBJ2-7; D unclear. The V end lost 5 bases, the J end lost 6 bases, and 11 bases lay between the germline ends. The CDR3 length is 12 residues. The germline V gene has CDR1 MDHEN and CDR2 SYDVKM. The CDR3 spells CASSPDVPEQYF. CDR3 DNA: TGTGCCAGCAGTCCGGACGTACCCGAGCAGTACTTC. Drawing the rest from reference TRBV28 and TRBJ2-7, the complete variable domain is DVKVTQSSRYLVKRTGEKVFLECVQDMDHENMFWYRQDPGLGLRLIYFSYDVKMKEKGDIPEGYSVSREKKERFSLILESASTNQTSMYLCASSPDVPEQYFGPGTRLTVT.

In the case of this clonotype: The conserved phenylalanine or tryptophan is not found at the CDR3 terminus, so this likely reflects a read error. The J gene is TRBJ2-1, the V gene TRBV7-8; TRBD2 agrees at 8 bases. The CDR3 is made up of 18 amino acids. The junction had 14 bases not matched to a gene; V was cut back by 3 bases and J by 4 bases. The germline CDR1 and CDR2 sequences are SGHVS and FQNEAQ. CDR3 residues: CASSFTSLSGGWYNEQFL. DNA of the CDR3: TGTGCCAGCAGCTTTACAAGCCTGAGCGGGGGCTGGTACAATGAGCAGTTCTTA.